Listed below are T cell receptor beta chains from one sample, sequenced in a study of T cells in Graves' hyperthyroidism and ophthalmopathy. TCRdb called the multiplex PCR reads again in MiXCR, with one record for every CDR3 protein. The sample holds roughly 280,000 distinct CDR3 sequences, over 15% seen once. The sample consisted of blood. These receptors all come from a woman aged 60-70 years with Graves' ophthalmopathy. CDR3s include the opening cysteine and the closing phenylalanine or tryptophan. D genes are given only for firm matches. Some rows have no size entry. The others give once, few or many, or a class for an expanded clone.

V gene,clone size,J gene,D gene,CDR3 DNA,CDR3 protein
TRBV6-2/TRBV6-3,.,TRBJ2-2,TRBD1,TGTGCCAGCAGCCAGGACAGGTGGAAATTGTTTTTT,CASSQDRWKLFF
TRBV7-2,.,TRBJ2-7,.,.,CASSFYICSARDPKLTYEQYF
TRBV4-3,.,TRBJ2-2,.,TGCGCCAGCAGCCAATTCGCAGGGGTCCCGAACACCGGGGAGCTGTTTTTT,CASSQFAGVPNTGELFF
TRBV7-2,many,TRBJ2-2,.,TGTGCCAGCAGCTTAGTGTCTACTCAGAACACCGGGGAGCTGTTTTTT,CASSLVSTQNTGELFF
TRBV4-3,few,TRBJ2-7,TRBD2,TGCGCCAGCAGCCGAGGGACAGCGGGGGGCGGCTACGAGCAGTACTTC,CASSRGTAGGGYEQYF
TRBV6-2/TRBV6-3,.,TRBJ2-5,TRBD1,TGTGCCAGCAGTCCCTCCTGGACAGGTGAAGTGACCCAGTACTTC,CASSPSWTGEVTQYF
TRBV30,many,TRBJ2-3,TRBD2,TGTGCCTGGAGTGGCGGGGGGCCTAGCACAGATACGCAGTATTTT,CAWSGGGPSTDTQYF
TRBV30,many,TRBJ2-1,.,TGTGCATCGCAATTAGCGAATAGGGATGAGCAGTTCTTC,CASQLANRDEQFF
TRBV18,many,TRBJ2-2,.,TGTGCCAGCTCACGTTCTGGGGGTCCAGGGAGACTGTTTTTT,CASSRSGGPGRLFF
TRBV9,.,TRBJ2-2,.,TGTGCCAGCAGCGTTCGCGGGATTGCCACCGGGGAGCTGTTTTTT,CASSVRGIATGELFF
TRBV20-1,.,TRBJ2-7,TRBD1,TGCAGTGCTAGAGATACGCGACAGGGGAATTACGAGCAGTACTTC,CSARDTRQGNYEQYF
TRBV6-9,.,TRBJ1-2,TRBD1,TGTGCCAGCAGTTCCATTATCCGGGACAGGGAACACACCTTC,CASSSIIRDREHTF
TRBV7-9,.,TRBJ1-1,.,TGTGCCAGCAGCAGGGAGTCTGAAGCTTTCTTT,CASSRESEAFF
TRBV20-1,many,TRBJ1-1,.,TGCAGTGCTAGTGACCGGAGTGAAGCTTTCTTT,CSASDRSEAFF
TRBV10-3,.,TRBJ2-3,TRBD1,TGTGCCAGCAGCTCCCGGGGCAGGGGGCGCCCAGATACGCAGTATTTT,CASSSRGRGRPDTQYF
TRBV30,few,TRBJ1-5,.,TGTGCCTGGAGTTGGGCAGCCAATCAGCCCCAGCATTTT,CAWSWAANQPQHF
TRBV5-6,many,TRBJ2-2,.,TGTGCCAGCAGCCTCCACGGGAACACCGGGGAGCTGTTTTTT,CASSLHGNTGELFF
TRBV6-5,.,TRBJ2-2,.,TGTGCCAGCAGTTATCAACCATCGAACACCGGGGAGCTGTTTTTT,CASSYQPSNTGELFF
TRBV24-1,many,TRBJ2-1,.,TGTGCCACCGCCTCCTCCGGGGCCTACAATGAGCAGTTCTTC,CATASSGAYNEQFF
TRBV4-2,few,TRBJ2-5,TRBD1,TGTGCCAGCAGCTCAGGACAGGGGCGGGGAGAGACCCAGTACTTC,CASSSGQGRGETQYF
TRBV9,few,TRBJ2-4,.,TGTGCCAGCAGCGTGAAAAGCTTCGTAGCCAAAAACATTCAGTACTTC,CASSVKSFVAKNIQYF
TRBV30,many,TRBJ1-4,.,TGTGCCTGGAGTGCGTCGCCCGTCGGTGAAAAACTGTTTTTT,CAWSASPVGEKLFF
TRBV7-2,many,TRBJ2-5,TRBD2,TGTGCCAGCAGCCGCAACCCGGGACTAGCGGGGCAGACCCAGTACTTC,CASSRNPGLAGQTQYF
TRBV6-8,many,TRBJ1-2,.,TGTGCCAGCATCTGGCCGACTTCTAACTATGGCTACACCTTC,CASIWPTSNYGYTF
TRBV7-2,many,TRBJ1-5,TRBD1,TGTGCCAGCAGCTTAGGGACAGGGGGCAGGCAGCCCCAGCATTTT,CASSLGTGGRQPQHF
TRBV10-3,many,TRBJ1-1,.,TGTGCCATCTCCGGGGGGAACACTGAAGCTTTCTTT,CAISGGNTEAFF
TRBV5-8,many,TRBJ1-2,.,TGTGCCAGCAGCTTGGAGGGACGGACTTATGGCTACACCTTC,CASSLEGRTYGYTF
TRBV25-1,few,TRBJ2-7,.,TGTGCCAGCAGTGACACCCTGGAGGGGAGCTACGAGCAGTACTTC,CASSDTLEGSYEQYF
TRBV7-2,many,TRBJ2-7,TRBD1,TGTGCCAGCAGCCGGGACAGGGCACGCGAGCAGTACTTC,CASSRDRAREQYF
TRBV6-1,many,TRBJ1-6,TRBD1,TGTGCCAGCAGCTGGACAGGGCAAAAAGGTTCACCCCTCCACTTT,CASSWTGQKGSPLHF
TRBV7-9,many,TRBJ2-7,TRBD1,TGTGCCAGCAGCGCCCGACAGGGGGTCTACGAGCAGTACTTC,CASSARQGVYEQYF
TRBV30,.,TRBJ1-2,TRBD1,TGTGCCTCAGACAGGGGGCGATTAATAGCTAACTATGGCTACACCTTC,CASDRGRLIANYGYTF
TRBV18,many,TRBJ2-7,TRBD1,TGTGCCAGCTCACCACCGGGACAGGGGGCGGGTTACGAGCAGTACTTC,CASSPPGQGAGYEQYF
TRBV20-1,.,TRBJ2-5,TRBD1,TGCAGTGCTAGGAGACAGGGGATGGGTGAGACCCAGTACTTC,CSARRQGMGETQYF
TRBV6-2/TRBV6-3,few,TRBJ1-3,.,TGTGCCAGCAGTTACTCTCAGGACGGCCAGGGAAACACCATATATTTT,CASSYSQDGQGNTIYF
TRBV15,many,TRBJ2-6,.,TGTGCCACCAGCAGAGATCGTCCAGGGGAGCACTCTGGGGCCAACGTCCTGACTTTC,CATSRDRPGEHSGANVLTF
TRBV7-2,many,TRBJ2-5,TRBD2,TGTGCCAGCAGCTTTGCGGGGGAAGAGACCCAGTACTTC,CASSFAGEETQYF
TRBV6-5,.,TRBJ1-2,.,TGTGCCAGCAGTTACTTGGCTAGTGGAGGGCTTGGGGGCGGCTACACCTTC,CASSYLASGGLGGGYTF
TRBV19,.,TRBJ2-6,TRBD2,TGTGCCAGTAGTCCCCGGACTAGCGGGAGGCCTCTCTCTGGGGCCAACGTCCTGACTTTC,CASSPRTSGRPLSGANVLTF
TRBV29-1,few,TRBJ2-3,.,TGCAGCGTTGGGTTAGCTAGTGATACGCAGTATTTT,CSVGLASDTQYF